The entry below gives a single TCR beta chain sequence along with its context. Its antigen is not identified. This entry is derived from a study of human T cells and chemical hapten exposure. Overall study: 2% DPC was applied to about 2 cm by about 2 cm of upper inner arm skin for sensitization. The study enrolled mostly female patients with alopecia areata, totalis or universalis. Whole-study results and caveats: Since the donors had alopecia, their immune response may not be the same as that of healthy people.

The CDR3 spans 15 residues. CDR1 is DFQATT and CDR2 is SNEGSKA in the germline V gene (reference sequence). V trimming: 5 bases; J trimming: 4 bases; junction bases outside the gene matches: 10. TCRdb re-analysed the RACE reads in MiXCR, keeping a single row per CDR3 protein. The sample contains some 200,000 distinct CDR3 sequences, about 22% of which appear only once. Regarding time point: patch test 1, 2 weeks after DPC sensitization. The sample's treatment: therapeutic diphenylcyclopropenone sensitization with weekly scalp DPC. The chain joins TRBV20-1 to TRBJ2-1, with 8 nucleotides matching TRBD2. The source of this sequence is a woman in her fifties or sixties with alopecia areata. Some clones in this sample may be carry-over from other donors' samples. The specimen comprised whole blood, sampled in connection with sensitization to the hapten diphenylcyclopropenone (DPC). The DNA for the CDR3 is TGCAGTGCTGGGAGAGCGGGAGTGGAATACAATGAGCAGTTCTTC. Protein: CSAGRAGVEYNEQFF.